This entry concerns a single T cell receptor beta chain. The repertoire was sequenced with immunoSEQ multiplex PCR; TCRdb's copy has only in-frame clones and lacks some. Among about 660,000 clones listed, approximately 88% were seen once. This sample was taken from a study of shared T cell receptors in the human thymus. Separately, the same data were catalogued under a study of human thymus T cells. That source notes: Resections from corrective heart surgery provided thymus tissue. Apparent bias marked the V and J gene usage of thymic and blood repertoires.

The TCR comes from a boy under three years old with a congenital heart defect. The sequencing sample was made of thymocytes.

CDR3 residues: CASSSPQREGQKDEQYF. Written as DNA, the CDR3 is TGTGCCAGCAGTTCCCCCCAGCGGGAGGGCCAAAAGGACGAGCAGTACTTC. The rearrangement links TRBV28 to TRBJ2-7; 10 nucleotides match TRBD2. V lost 4 bases and J lost 5; bases outside the gene matches: 14. The V gene's germline CDR1 is MDHEN and CDR2 SYDVKM. CDR3 length: 17 amino acids.